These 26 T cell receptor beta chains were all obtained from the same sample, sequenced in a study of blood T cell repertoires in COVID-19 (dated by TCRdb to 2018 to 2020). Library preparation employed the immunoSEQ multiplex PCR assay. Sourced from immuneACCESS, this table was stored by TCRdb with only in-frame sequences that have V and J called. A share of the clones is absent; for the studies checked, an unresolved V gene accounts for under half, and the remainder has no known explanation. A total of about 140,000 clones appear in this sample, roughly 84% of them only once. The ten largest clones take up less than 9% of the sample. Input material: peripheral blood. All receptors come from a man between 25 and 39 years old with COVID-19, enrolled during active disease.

This CDR3 reads CASSVALDRGYGYTF. The DNA for the CDR3 is TGTGCCAGCAGCGTAGCCTTAGACAGGGGCTATGGCTACACCTTC. The rearrangement links TRBV9 to TRBJ1-2; TRBD1 agrees at 8 bases. Unmatched junction bases numbered 5, after V lost 0 bases and J lost 4 bases. Per the germline V gene, CDR1 is SGDLS and CDR2 is YYNGEE. There are 15 residues in the CDR3. The complete variable domain, with remaining parts taken from reference TRBV9 and TRBJ1-2, reads DSGVTQTPKHLITATGQRVTLRCSPRSGDLSVYWYQQSLDQGLQFLIQYYNGEERAKGNILERFSAQQFPDLHSELNLSSLELGDSALYFCASSVALDRGYGYTFGSGTRLTVV.

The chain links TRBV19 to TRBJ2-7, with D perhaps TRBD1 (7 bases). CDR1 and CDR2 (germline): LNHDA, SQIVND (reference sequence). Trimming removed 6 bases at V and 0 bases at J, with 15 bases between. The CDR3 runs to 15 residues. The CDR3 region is CASSPAGGLSYEQYF. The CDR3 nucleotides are TGTGCCAGTAGCCCCGCAGGGGGACTCTCCTACGAGCAGTACTTC.

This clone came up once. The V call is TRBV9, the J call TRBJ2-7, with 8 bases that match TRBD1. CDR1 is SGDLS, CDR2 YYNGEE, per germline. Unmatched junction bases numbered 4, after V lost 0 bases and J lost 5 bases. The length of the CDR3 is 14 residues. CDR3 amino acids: CASSVGTGLNEQYF. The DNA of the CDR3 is TGTGCCAGCAGCGTAGGGACAGGGTTGAACGAGCAGTACTTC.

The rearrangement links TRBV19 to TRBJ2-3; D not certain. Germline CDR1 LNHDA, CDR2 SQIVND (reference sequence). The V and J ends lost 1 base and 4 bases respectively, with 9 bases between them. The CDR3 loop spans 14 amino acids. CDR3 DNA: TGTGCCAGTAGTATAGCGAGCCCCCCAGATACGCAGTATTTT. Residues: CASSIASPPDTQYF.

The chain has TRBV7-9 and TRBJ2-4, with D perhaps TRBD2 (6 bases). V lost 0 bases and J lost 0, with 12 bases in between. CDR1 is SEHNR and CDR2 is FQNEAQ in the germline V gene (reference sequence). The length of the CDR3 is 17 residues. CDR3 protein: CASSLADSGIAKNIQYF. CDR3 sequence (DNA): TGTGCCAGCAGCTTAGCGGATAGCGGAATAGCCAAAAACATTCAGTACTTC.

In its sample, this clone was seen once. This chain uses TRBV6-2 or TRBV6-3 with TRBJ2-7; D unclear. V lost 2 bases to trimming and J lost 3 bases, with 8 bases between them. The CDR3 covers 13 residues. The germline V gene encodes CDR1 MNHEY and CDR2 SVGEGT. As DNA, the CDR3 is TGTGCCAGCAGTTACGCGCTCAACTACGAGCAGTACTTC. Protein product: CASSYALNYEQYF.

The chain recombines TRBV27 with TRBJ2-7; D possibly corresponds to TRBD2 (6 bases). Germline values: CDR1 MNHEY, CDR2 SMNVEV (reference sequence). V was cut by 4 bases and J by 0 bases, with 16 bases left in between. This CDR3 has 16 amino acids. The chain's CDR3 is CASSSRFGGSSYEQYF. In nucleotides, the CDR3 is TGTGCCAGCAGTTCCCGCTTCGGGGGTTCCTCCTACGAGCAGTACTTC.

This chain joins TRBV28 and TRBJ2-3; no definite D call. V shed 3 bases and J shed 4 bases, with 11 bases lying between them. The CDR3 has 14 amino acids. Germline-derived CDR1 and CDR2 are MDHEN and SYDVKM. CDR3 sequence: CASSFGPVADTQYF. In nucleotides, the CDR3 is TGTGCCAGCAGTTTCGGTCCTGTCGCAGATACGCAGTATTTT.

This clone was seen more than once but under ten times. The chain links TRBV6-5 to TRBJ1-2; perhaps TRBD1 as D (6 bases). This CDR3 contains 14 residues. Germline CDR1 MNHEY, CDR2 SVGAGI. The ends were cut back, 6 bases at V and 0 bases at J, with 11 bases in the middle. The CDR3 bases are TGTGCCAGCAGACTCCGGGACACTAACTATGGCTACACCTTC. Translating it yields CASRLRDTNYGYTF.

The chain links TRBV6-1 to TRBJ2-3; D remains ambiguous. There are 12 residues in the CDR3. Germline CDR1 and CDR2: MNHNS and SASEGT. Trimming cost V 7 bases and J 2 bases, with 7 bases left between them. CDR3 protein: CASTGYTDTQYF. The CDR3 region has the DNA TGTGCCAGCACCGGGTACACAGATACGCAGTATTTT.

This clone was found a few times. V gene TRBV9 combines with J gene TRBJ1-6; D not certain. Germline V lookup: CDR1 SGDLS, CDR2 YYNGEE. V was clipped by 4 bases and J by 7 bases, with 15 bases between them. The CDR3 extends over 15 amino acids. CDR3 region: CASSPGGYQNSPLHF. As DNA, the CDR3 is TGTGCCAGCAGCCCCGGCGGCTACCAAAATTCACCCCTCCACTTT.

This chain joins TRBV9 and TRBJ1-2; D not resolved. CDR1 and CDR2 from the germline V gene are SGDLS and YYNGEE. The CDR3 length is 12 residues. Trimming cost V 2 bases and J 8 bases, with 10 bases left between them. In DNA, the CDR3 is TGTGCCAGCAGCGTCTCCGCGGGGGGCTACACCTTC. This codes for CASSVSAGGYTF.

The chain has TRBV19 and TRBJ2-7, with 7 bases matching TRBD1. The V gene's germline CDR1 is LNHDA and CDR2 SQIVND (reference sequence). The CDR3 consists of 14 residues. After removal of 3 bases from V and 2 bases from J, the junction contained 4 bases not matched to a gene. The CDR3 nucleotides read TGTGCCAGTAGTATGAGGGGGCGAACCTACGAGCAGTACTTC. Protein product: CASSMRGRTYEQYF.

The CDR3 sequence is CASSLGAGLIIETQYF. The CDR3 region has the DNA TGTGCCAGCAGCTTGGGGGCGGGGCTAATCATAGAGACCCAGTACTTC. The chain has TRBV5-4 and TRBJ2-5; possible D gene TRBD2, 6 bases. Germline V CDR1 and CDR2: SGHNT, YYREEE (reference sequence). CDR3 length: 16 residues. With 0 bases removed from V and 4 bases from J, the gap between germline ends came to 16 bases.

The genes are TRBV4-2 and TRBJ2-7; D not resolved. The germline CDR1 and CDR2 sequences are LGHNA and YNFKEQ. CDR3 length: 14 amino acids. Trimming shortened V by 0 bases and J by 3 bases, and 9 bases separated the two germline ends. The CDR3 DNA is TGTGCCAGCAGCCAAGATCTGCGAGTCTACGAGCAGTACTTC. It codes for CASSQDLRVYEQYF.

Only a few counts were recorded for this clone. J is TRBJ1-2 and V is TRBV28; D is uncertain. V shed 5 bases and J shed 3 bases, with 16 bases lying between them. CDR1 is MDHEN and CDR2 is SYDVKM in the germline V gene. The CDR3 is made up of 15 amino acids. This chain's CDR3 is CASSGDFSLHYGYTF. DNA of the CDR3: TGTGCCAGCAGTGGAGACTTCTCCCTTCACTATGGCTACACCTTC.

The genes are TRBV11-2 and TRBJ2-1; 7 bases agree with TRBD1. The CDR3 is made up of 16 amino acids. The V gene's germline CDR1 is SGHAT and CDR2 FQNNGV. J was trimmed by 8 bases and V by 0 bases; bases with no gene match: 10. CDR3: CASSLDKGALGDEQFF. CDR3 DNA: TGTGCCAGCAGCTTAGATAAGGGGGCCCTCGGGGATGAGCAGTTCTTC.

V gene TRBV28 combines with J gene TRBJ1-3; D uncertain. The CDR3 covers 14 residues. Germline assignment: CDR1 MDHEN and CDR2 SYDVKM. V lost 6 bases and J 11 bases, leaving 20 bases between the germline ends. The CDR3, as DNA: TGTGCCAGCAGAATCCGGGAGCTAAACATACCCATATATTTT. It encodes CASRIRELNIPIYF. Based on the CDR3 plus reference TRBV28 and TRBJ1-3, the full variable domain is DVKVTQSSRYLVKRTGEKVFLECVQDMDHENMFWYRQDPGLGLRLIYFSYDVKMKEKGDIPEGYSVSREKKERFSLILESASTNQTSMYLCASRIRELNIPIYFGEGSWLTVV.

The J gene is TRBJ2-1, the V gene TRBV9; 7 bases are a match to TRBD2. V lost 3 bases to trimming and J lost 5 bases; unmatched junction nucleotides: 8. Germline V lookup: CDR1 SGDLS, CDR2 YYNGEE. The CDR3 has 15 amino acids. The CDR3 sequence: CASSARLAVHNEQFF. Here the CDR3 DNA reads TGTGCCAGCAGCGCTCGGCTAGCGGTTCACAATGAGCAGTTCTTC.

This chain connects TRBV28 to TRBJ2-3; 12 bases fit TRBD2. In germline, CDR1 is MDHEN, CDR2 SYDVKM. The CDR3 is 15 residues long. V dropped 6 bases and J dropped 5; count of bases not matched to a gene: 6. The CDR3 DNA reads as TGTGCCAGCAGCCGTCTAGCGGGAGGGTTAGATACGCAGTATTTT. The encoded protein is CASSRLAGGLDTQYF.

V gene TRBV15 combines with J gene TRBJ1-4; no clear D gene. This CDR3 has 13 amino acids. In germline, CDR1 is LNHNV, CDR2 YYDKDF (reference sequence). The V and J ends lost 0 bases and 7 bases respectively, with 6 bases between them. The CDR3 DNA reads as TGTGCCACCAGCAGAGATGGAGGTGAAAAACTGTTTTTT. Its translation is CATSRDGGEKLFF.

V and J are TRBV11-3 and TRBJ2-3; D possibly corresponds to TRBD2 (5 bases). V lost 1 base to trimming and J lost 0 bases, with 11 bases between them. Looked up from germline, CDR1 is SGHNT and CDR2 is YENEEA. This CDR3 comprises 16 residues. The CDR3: CASSLGRSTSTDTQYF. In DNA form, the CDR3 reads TGTGCCAGCAGCTTAGGGAGGTCAACTAGCACAGATACGCAGTATTTT.

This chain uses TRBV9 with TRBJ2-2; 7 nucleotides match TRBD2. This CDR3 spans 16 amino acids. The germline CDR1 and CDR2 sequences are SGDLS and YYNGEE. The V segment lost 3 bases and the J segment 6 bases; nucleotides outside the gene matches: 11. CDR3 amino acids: CASSAPAGAGPGELFF. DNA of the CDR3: TGTGCCAGCAGCGCCCCGGCCGGAGCGGGACCCGGGGAGCTGTTTTTT.

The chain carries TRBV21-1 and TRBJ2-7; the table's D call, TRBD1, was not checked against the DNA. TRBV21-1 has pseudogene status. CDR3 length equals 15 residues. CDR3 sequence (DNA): TGTGCCAGCAGCAGGATGAGGACAGTGACCTACGAGCAGTACTTC. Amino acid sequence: CASSRMRTVTYEQYF.

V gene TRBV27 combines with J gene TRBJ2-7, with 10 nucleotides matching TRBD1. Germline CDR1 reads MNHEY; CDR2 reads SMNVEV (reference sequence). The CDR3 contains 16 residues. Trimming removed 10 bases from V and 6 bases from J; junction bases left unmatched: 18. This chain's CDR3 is CATHRSPGQGIREQYF. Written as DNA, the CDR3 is TGTGCCACCCACCGGTCCCCGGGACAGGGGATCCGCGAGCAGTACTTC.

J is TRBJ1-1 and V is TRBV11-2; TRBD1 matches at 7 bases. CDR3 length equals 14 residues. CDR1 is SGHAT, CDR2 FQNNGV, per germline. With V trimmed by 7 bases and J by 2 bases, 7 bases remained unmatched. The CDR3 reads CASKYRDRNTEAFF. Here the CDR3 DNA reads TGTGCCAGCAAATACCGGGACAGAAACACTGAAGCTTTCTTT.